The 5 T cell receptor beta chains presented below share a single source sample, sequenced in a study of T cells in Graves' hyperthyroidism and ophthalmopathy (dated by TCRdb to between 2018 and 2020). The library was produced with multiplex PCR. TCRdb lists the instrument as Illumina HiSeq 2000. Amplification of TCR beta CDR3 regions was carried out from RNA transcripts. The first round of RT-PCR for the TCR CDR3 was performed with the HTBI primer set and the Qiagen OneStep RT-PCR kit. TCRdb applied fastp at Q25 and MiXCR to the public reads, then kept only in-frame beta chains. Rows with a matching CDR3 protein are joined into one entry that keeps the most common DNA and genes. This sample comprises about 690,000 distinct CDR3 sequences, around 15% of them detected only once. The top ten clones comprise around 15% of the sample. Material for sequencing was blood. These receptors all stem from a man between 45 and 60 years old with Graves' hyperthyroidism.

This clonotype was observed a few times. This rearrangement joins TRBV3-1 to TRBJ1-5; D perhaps matches TRBD1 (5 bases). The germline V and J ends were trimmed by 5 bases and 6 bases, with 20 bases remaining between them. Germline loops: CDR1 LGHDT, CDR2 YNNKEL (reference sequence). The CDR3 is made up of 16 amino acids. CDR3 amino acids: CASSFSTTRGSQPQHF. As DNA, the CDR3 is TGTGCCAGCAGCTTCTCCACCACGAGGGGAAGTCAGCCCCAGCATTTT.

There are many counts of this clonotype. V usage is TRBV7-2 and J usage is TRBJ2-1; no clear D. Trimming removed 4 bases from V and 3 bases from J, with 13 bases in between. The CDR3 length is 15 residues. CDR1 and CDR2 (germline): SGHTA, FQGNSA. CDR3 protein: CASSSVADRYNEQFF. CDR3 coding DNA: TGTGCCAGCAGCTCGGTGGCAGACCGCTACAATGAGCAGTTCTTC.

This clonotype has just a few counts. The chain couples TRBV3-1 to TRBJ2-1; D not resolved. Between the trimmed V and J ends, which lost 5 bases and 2 bases, there was a span of 13 bases. The V gene's germline CDR1 is LGHDT and CDR2 YNNKEL (reference sequence). This CDR3 contains 15 residues. The CDR3 DNA is TGTGCCAGCAGCACAGACGGGTTCCCCTACAATGAGCAGTTCTTC. It translates to CASSTDGFPYNEQFF.

A few counts support this clonotype. The chain has TRBV10-3 and TRBJ2-1; TRBD2 might be the D (5 bases). The germline CDR1 and CDR2 sequences are ENHRY and SYGVKD. The CDR3 extends over 12 amino acids. V lost 3 bases to trimming and J lost 10 bases, with 10 bases between them. The CDR3 region has the DNA TGTGCCATCAGTGAAGCGGAGTTCGAGCAGTTCTTC. Translation gives CAISEAEFEQFF.

The gene calls are TRBV7-9 and TRBJ2-7; D tentatively reads TRBD1 or TRBD2 (5 bases each). Germline loops: CDR1 SEHNR, CDR2 FQNEAQ (reference sequence). CDR3 length: 16 residues. The germline V and J ends were trimmed by 5 bases and 0 bases, with 17 bases remaining between them. CDR3 loop: CASSPPGQGRSYEQYF. CDR3 nucleotide sequence: TGTGCCAGCAGCCCCCCCGGCCAGGGACGCTCCTACGAGCAGTACTTC. Combining the CDR3 with reference TRBV7-9 and TRBJ2-7 gives the whole variable domain DTGVSQNPRHKITKRGQNVTFRCDPISEHNRLYWYRQTLGQGPEFLTYFQNEAQLEKSRLLSDRFSAERPKGSFSTLEIQRTEQGDSAMYLCASSPPGQGRSYEQYFGPGTRLTVT.